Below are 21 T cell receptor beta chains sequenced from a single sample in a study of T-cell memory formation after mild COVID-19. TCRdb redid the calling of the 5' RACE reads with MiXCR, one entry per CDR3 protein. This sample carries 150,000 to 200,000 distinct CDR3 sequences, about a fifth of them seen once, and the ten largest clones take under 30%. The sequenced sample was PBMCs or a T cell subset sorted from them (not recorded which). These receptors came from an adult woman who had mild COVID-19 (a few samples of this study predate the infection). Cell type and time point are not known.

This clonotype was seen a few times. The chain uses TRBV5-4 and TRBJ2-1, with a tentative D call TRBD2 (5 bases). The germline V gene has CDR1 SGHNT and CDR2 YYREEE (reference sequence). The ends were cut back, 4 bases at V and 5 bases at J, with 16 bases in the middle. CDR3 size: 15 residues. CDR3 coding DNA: TGTGCCAGCAGCCACCCGGGGTATAGGCACAATGAGCAGTTCTTC. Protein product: CASSHPGYRHNEQFF.

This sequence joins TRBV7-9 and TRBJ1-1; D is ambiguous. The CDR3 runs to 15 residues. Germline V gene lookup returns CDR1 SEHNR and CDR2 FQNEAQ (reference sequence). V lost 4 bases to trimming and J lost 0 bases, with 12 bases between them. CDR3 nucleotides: TGTGCCAGCAGCTCGGTGACATACATGAACACTGAAGCTTTCTTT. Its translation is CASSSVTYMNTEAFF.

The CDR3, as DNA: TGTGCCAGCAGCTGGGGGACAGGACACTATGGCTACACCTTC. Its translation: CASSWGTGHYGYTF. V and J are TRBV13 and TRBJ1-2; 8 bases line up with TRBD1. Trimming took 4 bases from V and 3 from J; bases not matched to a gene: 4. The CDR3 has 14 amino acids. In germline, CDR1 is PRHDT, CDR2 FYEKMQ (reference sequence).

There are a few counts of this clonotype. In DNA, the CDR3 is TGTGCCAGCAGCAACCGGGACGGCGGTCAAGCTTTCTTT. It translates to CASSNRDGGQAFF. The chain couples TRBV7-3 to TRBJ1-1, with D perhaps matching TRBD1 (5 bases). The length of the CDR3 is 13 residues. The V gene's germline CDR1 is SGHTA and CDR2 FQGTGA. The V end was cut by 5 bases, the J end by 9 bases, with 16 bases between. Full variable domain (remainder filled in from reference TRBV7-3 and TRBJ1-1): GAGVSQTPSNKVTEKGKYVELRCDPISGHTALYWYRQSLGQGPEFLIYFQGTGAADDSGLPNDRFFAVRPEGSVSTLKIQRTERGDSAVYLCASSNRDGGQAFFGQGTRLTVV.

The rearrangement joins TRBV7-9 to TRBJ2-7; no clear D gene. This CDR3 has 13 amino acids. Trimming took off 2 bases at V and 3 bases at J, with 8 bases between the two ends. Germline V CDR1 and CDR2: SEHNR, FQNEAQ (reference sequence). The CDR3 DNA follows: TGTGCCAGCAGCTTATTCGGCTTCTACGAGCAGTACTTC. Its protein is CASSLFGFYEQYF.

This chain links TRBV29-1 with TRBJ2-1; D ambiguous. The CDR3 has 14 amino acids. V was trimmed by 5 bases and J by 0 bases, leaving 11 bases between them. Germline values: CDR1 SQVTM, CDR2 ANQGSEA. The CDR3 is CSVSPPSSYNEQFF. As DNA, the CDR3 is TGCAGCGTTTCCCCACCGAGCTCCTACAATGAGCAGTTCTTC.

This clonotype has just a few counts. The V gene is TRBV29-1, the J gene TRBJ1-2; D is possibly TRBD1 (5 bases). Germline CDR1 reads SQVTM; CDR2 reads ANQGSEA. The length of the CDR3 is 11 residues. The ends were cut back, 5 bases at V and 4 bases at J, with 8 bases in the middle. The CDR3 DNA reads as TGCAGCGTTCGGGACCTCTATGGCTACACCTTC. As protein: CSVRDLYGYTF. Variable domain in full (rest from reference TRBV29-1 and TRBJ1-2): SAVISQKPSRDICQRGTSLTIQCQVDSQVTMMFWYRQQPGQSLTLIATANQGSEATYESGFVIDKFPISRPNLTFSTLTVSNMSPEDSSIYLCSVRDLYGYTFGSGTRLTVV.

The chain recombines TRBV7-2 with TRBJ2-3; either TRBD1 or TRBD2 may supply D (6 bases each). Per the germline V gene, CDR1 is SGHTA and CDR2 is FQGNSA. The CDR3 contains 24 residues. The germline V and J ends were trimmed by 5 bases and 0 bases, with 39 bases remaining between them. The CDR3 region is CASSLSGGGVAQINLIGSTDTQYF. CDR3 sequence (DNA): TGTGCCAGCAGCCTGTCCGGGGGCGGAGTCGCACAAATAAACCTAATAGGGAGCACAGATACGCAGTATTTT.

For the CDR3, the DNA is TGTGCCAGCAGTTTTCGTCTAGGACAGCCTTTGGACACTGAAGCTTTCTTT. Encoded protein: CASSFRLGQPLDTEAFF. The rearrangement links TRBV28 to TRBJ1-1, with D perhaps matching TRBD1 (6 bases). CDR1 and CDR2 from the germline V gene are MDHEN and SYDVKM. Trimming took 3 bases from V and 3 from J, leaving 20 bases between them. The CDR3 loop spans 17 amino acids. Complete variable domain (other parts from reference TRBV28 and TRBJ1-1): DVKVTQSSRYLVKRTGEKVFLECVQDMDHENMFWYRQDPGLGLRLIYFSYDVKMKEKGDIPEGYSVSREKKERFSLILESASTNQTSMYLCASSFRLGQPLDTEAFFGQGTRLTVV.

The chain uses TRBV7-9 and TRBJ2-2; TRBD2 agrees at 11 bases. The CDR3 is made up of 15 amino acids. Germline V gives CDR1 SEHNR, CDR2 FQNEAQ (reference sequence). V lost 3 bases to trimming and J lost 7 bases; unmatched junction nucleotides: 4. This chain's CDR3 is CASSLLAGGIGELFF. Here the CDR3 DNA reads TGTGCCAGCAGCTTGCTAGCGGGAGGAATCGGGGAGCTGTTTTTT.

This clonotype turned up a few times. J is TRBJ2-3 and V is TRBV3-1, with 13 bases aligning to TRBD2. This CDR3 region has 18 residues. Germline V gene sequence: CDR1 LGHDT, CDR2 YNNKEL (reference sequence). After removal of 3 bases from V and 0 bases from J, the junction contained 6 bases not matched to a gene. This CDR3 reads CASSQRTSGGFSTDTQYF. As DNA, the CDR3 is TGTGCCAGCAGCCAGAGGACTAGCGGGGGTTTTAGCACAGATACGCAGTATTTT.

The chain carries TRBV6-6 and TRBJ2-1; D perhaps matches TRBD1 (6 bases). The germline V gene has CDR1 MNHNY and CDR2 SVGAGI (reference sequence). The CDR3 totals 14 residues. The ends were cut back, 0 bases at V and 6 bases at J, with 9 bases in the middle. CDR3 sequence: CASSYSTGPNEQFF. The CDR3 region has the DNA TGTGCCAGCAGTTACTCGACAGGTCCCAATGAGCAGTTCTTC.

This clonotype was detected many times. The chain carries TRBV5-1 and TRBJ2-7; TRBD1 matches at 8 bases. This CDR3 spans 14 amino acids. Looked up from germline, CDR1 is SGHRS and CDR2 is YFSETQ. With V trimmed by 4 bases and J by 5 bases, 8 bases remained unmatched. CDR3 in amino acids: CASSLGQGRDEQYF. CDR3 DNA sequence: TGCGCCAGCAGCCTAGGACAGGGTCGGGACGAGCAGTACTTC.

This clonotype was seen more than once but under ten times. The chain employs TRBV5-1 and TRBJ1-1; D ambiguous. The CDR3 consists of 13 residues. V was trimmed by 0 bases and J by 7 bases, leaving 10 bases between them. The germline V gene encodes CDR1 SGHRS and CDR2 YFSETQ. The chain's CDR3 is CASSLGSVVEAFF. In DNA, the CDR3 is TGCGCCAGCAGCTTGGGGTCAGTCGTTGAAGCTTTCTTT.

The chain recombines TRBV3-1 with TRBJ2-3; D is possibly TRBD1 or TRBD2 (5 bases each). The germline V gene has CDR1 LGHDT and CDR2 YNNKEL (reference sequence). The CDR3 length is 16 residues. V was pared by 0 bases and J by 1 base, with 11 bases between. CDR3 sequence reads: CASSQDLGTGTDTQYF. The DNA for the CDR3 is TGTGCCAGCAGCCAAGATCTGGGGACCGGCACAGATACGCAGTATTTT.

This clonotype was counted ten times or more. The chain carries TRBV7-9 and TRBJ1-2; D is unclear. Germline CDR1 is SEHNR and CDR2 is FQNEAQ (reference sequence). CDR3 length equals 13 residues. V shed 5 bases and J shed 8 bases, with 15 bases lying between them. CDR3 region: CASSPGISGGYTF. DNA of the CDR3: TGTGCCAGCAGCCCCGGGATATCTGGAGGCTACACCTTC. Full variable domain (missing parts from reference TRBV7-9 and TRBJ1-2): DTGVSQNPRHKITKRGQNVTFRCDPISEHNRLYWYRQTLGQGPEFLTYFQNEAQLEKSRLLSDRFSAERPKGSFSTLEIQRTEQGDSAMYLCASSPGISGGYTFGSGTRLTVV.

This CDR3 reads CASSPSGRSSTDTQYF. CDR3 DNA sequence: TGTGCCAGCAGCCCTAGCGGGAGGTCGAGCACAGATACGCAGTATTTT. This sequence joins TRBV7-2 and TRBJ2-3; TRBD2 matches 11 bases. The CDR3 consists of 16 residues. Germline assignment: CDR1 SGHTA and CDR2 FQGNSA. The ends lost 5 bases at V and 0 bases at J; junction bases unmatched: 4.

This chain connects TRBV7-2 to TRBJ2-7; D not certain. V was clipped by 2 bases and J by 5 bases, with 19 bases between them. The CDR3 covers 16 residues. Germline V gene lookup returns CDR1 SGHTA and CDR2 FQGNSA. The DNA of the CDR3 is TGTGCCAGCAGCTTAAGCGACGGGCTGGTATGGAACGAGCAGTACTTC. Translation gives CASSLSDGLVWNEQYF.

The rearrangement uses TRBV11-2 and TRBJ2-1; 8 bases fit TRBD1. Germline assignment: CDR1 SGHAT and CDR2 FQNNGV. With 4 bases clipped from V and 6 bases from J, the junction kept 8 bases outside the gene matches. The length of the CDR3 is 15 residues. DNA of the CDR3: TGTGCCAGCAGCTGGACAGGGTTTATTCCCAATGAGCAGTTCTTC. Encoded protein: CASSWTGFIPNEQFF. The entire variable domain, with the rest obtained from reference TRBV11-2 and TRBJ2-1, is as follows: EAGVAQSPRYKIIEKRQSVAFWCNPISGHATLYWYQQILGQGPKLLIQFQNNGVVDDSQLPKDRFSAERLKGVDSTLKIQPAKLEDSAVYLCASSWTGFIPNEQFFGPGTRLTVL.

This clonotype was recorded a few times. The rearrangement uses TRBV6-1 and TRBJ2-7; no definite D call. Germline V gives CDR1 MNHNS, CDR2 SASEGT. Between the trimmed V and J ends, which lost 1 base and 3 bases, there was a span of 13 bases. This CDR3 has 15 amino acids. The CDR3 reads CASSEVEAPGYEQYF. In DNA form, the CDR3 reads TGTGCCAGCAGTGAAGTAGAGGCCCCGGGCTACGAGCAGTACTTC.

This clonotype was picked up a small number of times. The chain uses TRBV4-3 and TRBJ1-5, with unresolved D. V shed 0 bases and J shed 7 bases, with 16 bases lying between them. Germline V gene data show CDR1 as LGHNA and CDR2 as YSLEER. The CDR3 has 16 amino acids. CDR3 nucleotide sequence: TGCGCCAGCAGCCAAGATCGGCCAACGGGAGGGCAGCCCCAGCATTTT. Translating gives CASSQDRPTGGQPQHF.